These T cell receptor beta chains were read from a single sample in a study of beta chain features in type 1 diabetes. Using immunoSEQ multiplex PCR, the repertoire was profiled, and TCRdb retains in-frame clones only, with some absent. This sample has about 110,000 clones, with 40% found just once. Sequencing was performed on stem cell memory CD4+ T cells from blood. These receptors came from a woman aged 18-29 years in good health. CDR3s include the opening cysteine and the closing phenylalanine or tryptophan. A D gene is named only where the DNA matches it firmly. Size values are once, few and many counts, or a class for expanded clones, and some rows have none.

d_gene	abundance	v_gene	j_gene	CDR3nt	CDR3aa
TRBD1	NA	TRBV7-9	TRBJ2-7	TGTGCCAGCAGCAGGACAGGGATAGGGTACGAGCAGTACTTC	CASSRTGIGYEQYF
NA	few	TRBV7-9	TRBJ1-5	TGTGCCAGCAGCTTAGCAGGCCGCCAGGGGCTAAATCAGCCCCAGCATTTT	CASSLAGRQGLNQPQHF
TRBD2	NA	TRBV5-1	TRBJ2-3	TGCGCCAGCAGCTCCAGGACTAGCGGGAGATTTGGGGATACGCAGTATTTT	CASSSRTSGRFGDTQYF
TRBD2	NA	TRBV18	TRBJ2-3	TGTGCCAGCTCACGGATACGGACTAGCGGGAGTAAAGATACGCAGTATTTT	CASSRIRTSGSKDTQYF
TRBD1	NA	TRBV28	TRBJ2-1	TGTGCCAGCAGCGGGGCAGGGACAGGGGACAATGAGCAGTTCTTC	CASSGAGTGDNEQFF
NA	NA	TRBV10-3	TRBJ2-7	TGTGCCATCAGTGAGGGCAGGGACTTCTCCTACGAGCAGTACTTC	CAISEGRDFSYEQYF
NA	NA	TRBV7-6	TRBJ2-7	TGTGCCAGCAGCTCGGGTCTAGACTACGAGCAGTACTTC	CASSSGLDYEQYF
NA	few	TRBV7-2	TRBJ2-3	TGTGCCAGCAGCTTATTTCCCGACTTTAGTGGAAATACGCAGTATTTT	CASSLFPDFSGNTQYF
TRBD2	NA	TRBV28	TRBJ2-5	TGTGCCAGCAAAGCGGGAATGGAGACCCAGTACTTC	CASKAGMETQYF
TRBD1	NA	TRBV5-1	TRBJ2-7	TGCGCCAGCAGCCAGACAGGGTTCGAGCAGTACTTC	CASSQTGFEQYF
TRBD2	NA	TRBV27	TRBJ2-1	TGTGCCAGCAGTCGACTAGCCCCCATTGAGCAGTTCTTC	CASSRLAPIEQFF
NA	NA	TRBV5-1	TRBJ2-3	TGCGCCAGCAGCTTCCAGGGCACAGATACGCAGTATTTT	CASSFQGTDTQYF
NA	NA	TRBV2	TRBJ2-1	TGTGCCAGCAGTGAAGCGCTTCAGGGGAAGGATGAGCAGTTCTTC	CASSEALQGKDEQFF
NA	few	TRBV7-2	TRBJ2-3	TGTGCCAGCAGTATTCAAGCGGAAACCACAGATACGCAGTATTTT	CASSIQAETTDTQYF
NA	NA	TRBV7-2	TRBJ2-3	TGTGCCAGCAGCTCACCTAGCGTGAGGGGAACAGATACGCAGTATTTT	CASSSPSVRGTDTQYF
TRBD1	few	TRBV18	TRBJ1-2	TGTGCCAGCTCACCGGGACAGACTCCCTATGGCTACACCTTC	CASSPGQTPYGYTF
NA	NA	TRBV2	TRBJ1-5	TGTGCCAGCAGTGAAGTCGCGGGCAATCAGCCCCAGCATTTT	CASSEVAGNQPQHF
TRBD1	NA	TRBV27	TRBJ1-1	TGTGCCAGCACCCGAGGGACAGGGGAATTGGACACTGAAGCTTTCTTT	CASTRGTGELDTEAFF
TRBD1	NA	TRBV29-1	TRBJ1-5	TGCAGCGTGACCTCCGGGACAGGGGGCACTCAGCCCCAGCATTTT	CSVTSGTGGTQPQHF
NA	few	TRBV30	TRBJ1-2	TGTGCCTGGAGCCCGCGGGGGTTGGCAGTCTATGGCTACACCTTC	CAWSPRGLAVYGYTF
NA	NA	TRBV5-1	TRBJ2-7	TGCGCCAGCAGGCCTACCCCTTCCTACGAGCAGTACTTC	CASRPTPSYEQYF
TRBD2	NA	TRBV5-1	TRBJ2-1	TGCGCCAGCAGCTTGGTTCGGGACTATCCCCAAGTCTTC	CASSLVRDYPQVF
NA	NA	TRBV27	TRBJ1-2	TGTGCCAGCAGTTCCCGAGGGGGGGGTGGCTACACCTTC	CASSSRGGGGYTF
NA	few	TRBV10-3	TRBJ2-5	TGTGCCATCAGTGATGGACAGCTGATGTGGGCCCAGTACTTC	CAISDGQLMWAQYF
TRBD2	few	TRBV10-2	TRBJ2-7	TGCGCCAGCAGGGACCACGGGACTAGCGGGTGGGGCCACGAGCAGTACTTC	CASRDHGTSGWGHEQYF
NA	few	TRBV7-9	TRBJ1-3	TGTGCCAACAGCGGAGGCCGCTCTGGAAACACCATATATTTT	CANSGGRSGNTIYF
NA	few	TRBV6-1	TRBJ2-5	TGTGCCAGCAGTGAGGACTGGGCCTCGCAGACCCAGTACTTC	CASSEDWASQTQYF
NA	NA	TRBV5-1	TRBJ2-1	TGCGCCAGCAGCTTGGCGGGACTTCTCTACAATGAGCAGTTCTTC	CASSLAGLLYNEQFF
TRBD1	NA	TRBV28	TRBJ1-5	TGTGCCAGCAGCCCCTACGGACAGGGCTACAATCAGCCCCAGCATTTT	CASSPYGQGYNQPQHF
NA	NA	TRBV7-8	TRBJ2-2	TGTGCCAGCAGCCCCCTTCTCGGGTCCCGGTACACCGGGGAGCTGTTTTTT	CASSPLLGSRYTGELFF
NA	few	TRBV18	TRBJ2-7	TGTGCCAGCTCACCTCGCCTTAGGGGTCACGAGCAGTACTTC	CASSPRLRGHEQYF
TRBD2	NA	TRBV28	TRBJ2-3	TGTGCCAGTCTAACAAGGACTAGCGGGAGATTCCGATCAGATACGCAGTATTTT	CASLTRTSGRFRSDTQYF
TRBD1	NA	TRBV10-3	TRBJ1-1	TGTGCCATCAGAGGACAGGGAATCACTGAAGCTTTCTTT	CAIRGQGITEAFF
TRBD1	NA	TRBV6-1	TRBJ1-2	TGTGCCATTTCCGGGACAGCCTATGGCTACACCTTC	CAISGTAYGYTF
TRBD2	once	TRBV9	TRBJ2-7	TGTGCCAGCAGCGTAGATCTACTAGCGGGCTCCTACGAGCAGTACTTC	CASSVDLLAGSYEQYF
TRBD2	NA	TRBV7-2	TRBJ2-7	TGTGCCAGCAGCTTTCGCCTAGCGGGTGCCGGGGAGCAGTACTTC	CASSFRLAGAGEQYF
NA	NA	TRBV19	TRBJ2-7	TGTGCCAGTAGCCCGGGACACACTCTCTCCTACGAGCAGTACTTC	CASSPGHTLSYEQYF
TRBD1	NA	TRBV6-1	TRBJ2-7	TGTGCCAGCCTCGGGGACAGCTCCTACGAGCAGTACTTC	CASLGDSSYEQYF
NA	few	TRBV5-1	TRBJ1-1	TGCGCCAGCAGCTTTTACAGGCTTGGGGACACTGAAGCTTTCTTT	CASSFYRLGDTEAFF
NA	NA	TRBV4-2	TRBJ2-7	TGTGCCAGCAGCCCGGGACTACAGGGCTCCGAGCAGTACTTC	CASSPGLQGSEQYF
NA	few	TRBV7-9	TRBJ1-2	TGTGCCAGCAGCTTAGCGCTGGGGGGGATCTATGGCTACACCTTC	CASSLALGGIYGYTF
TRBD2	NA	TRBV7-2	TRBJ2-7	TGTGCCAGCAGCTTAGGGGACTACTCCTACGAGCAGTACTTC	CASSLGDYSYEQYF
TRBD1	NA	TRBV18	TRBJ1-2	TGTGCCAGCTCACCACTAGGACAGGGGAATAACTATGGCTACACCTTC	CASSPLGQGNNYGYTF
TRBD2	NA	TRBV7-2	TRBJ2-2	TGTGCCAGCAGCTCTCGGACTAGCCTGGGCGGGGAGCTGTTTTTT	CASSSRTSLGGELFF
NA	NA	TRBV4-2	TRBJ2-6	TGTGCCACCCTGGACCGGGATGGCTCTGGGGCCAACGTCCTGACTTTC	CATLDRDGSGANVLTF
TRBD1	NA	TRBV14	TRBJ1-2	TGTGCCAGCAGCCGGGACAGGAACTATGGCTACACCTTC	CASSRDRNYGYTF
TRBD1	few	TRBV7-9	TRBJ1-2	TGTGCCAGCAGGGCTAGGGGGCCGAACTATGGCTACACCTTC	CASRARGPNYGYTF
TRBD2	NA	TRBV9	TRBJ2-7	TGTGCCAGCAGCGTAGATCCCCTAGCGGACTCCTACGAGCAGTACTTC	CASSVDPLADSYEQYF
TRBD2	few	TRBV29-1	TRBJ2-6	TGCAGCGTAACCGGGAGGAATCACTACTCTGGGGCCAACGTCCTGACTTTC	CSVTGRNHYSGANVLTF
NA	NA	TRBV29-1	TRBJ1-4	TGCAGCGTGACTTCTGGGGAGAGAAGTGAAAAACTGTTTTTT	CSVTSGERSEKLFF
NA	NA	TRBV29-1	TRBJ1-4	TGCAGCGTTGGGCGGCGGCTTAATGAAAAACTGTTTTTT	CSVGRRLNEKLFF
NA	NA	TRBV6-6	TRBJ1-2	TGTGCCAGCAGTTACTATGGTCAGGGCTATGGCTACACCTTC	CASSYYGQGYGYTF
NA	NA	TRBV30	TRBJ2-2	TGTGCCACACTTGGACAGACATACACCGGGGAGCTGTTTTTT	CATLGQTYTGELFF
TRBD2	few	TRBV7-3	TRBJ2-1	TGTGCCAGCAGCTTAACCGGGACTAGCAATGAGCAGTTCTTC	CASSLTGTSNEQFF
NA	NA	TRBV14	TRBJ1-1	TGTGCCAGCAGCCACCTAATTAGCCTCGATGAAGCTTTCTTT	CASSHLISLDEAFF
TRBD1	NA	TRBV30	TRBJ1-2	TGTGCCTGGAGTGCACCTATCGGGTCAGGGGGTGGCTATGGCTACACCTTC	CAWSAPIGSGGGYGYTF
TRBD1	few	TRBV19	TRBJ1-2	TGTGCCAGTAGAGGGGCCAGGGGGCGCGATGGCTACACCTTC	CASRGARGRDGYTF
NA	NA	TRBV5-1	TRBJ2-7	TGCGCCAGCAGCTCCCTCCGGTCCCGGGTCTACGAGCAGTACTTC	CASSSLRSRVYEQYF
TRBD1	NA	TRBV13	TRBJ2-7	TGTGCCAGCAGCTCCCCGGACAGGAACAAGCAGTACTTC	CASSSPDRNKQYF